Listed below are T cell receptor beta chains from one sample, sequenced in a study of shared clonotypes between healthy human individuals. The method was immunoSEQ multiplex PCR; TCRdb's version includes in-frame clones alone and lacks a portion of them. The sample carries a few million clones, approximately 93% recorded once. The sample comprised naive CD4+ T cells from PBMCs. The receptors were gathered from a man between 18 and 35 years old in good health. Some clones in this sample may be carry-over from other donors' samples. Each CDR3 is given with its conserved first and last residue. Each record gives: clone size, J gene, V gene, D gene, CDR3 protein. D genes are given only for firm matches. Size values are once, few and many counts, or a class for expanded clones, and some rows have none.

abundance: once; j_gene: TRBJ2-7; v_gene: TRBV28; d_gene: NA; CDR3aa: CASSLGGGRGTYEQYF
abundance: NA; j_gene: TRBJ1-2; v_gene: TRBV15; d_gene: NA; CDR3aa: CATSRDAAPNYGYTF
abundance: NA; j_gene: TRBJ2-3; v_gene: TRBV2; d_gene: NA; CDR3aa: CASSLDSPSTDTQYF
abundance: NA; j_gene: TRBJ1-2; v_gene: TRBV19; d_gene: NA; CDR3aa: CASSTYRAGTNYGYTF
abundance: NA; j_gene: TRBJ1-1; v_gene: TRBV2; d_gene: NA; CDR3aa: CASSDPRTANTEAFF
abundance: NA; j_gene: TRBJ2-5; v_gene: TRBV5-1; d_gene: TRBD1; CDR3aa: CASSATGGGLETQYF
abundance: NA; j_gene: TRBJ1-1; v_gene: TRBV19; d_gene: TRBD1; CDR3aa: CASSSRDRGSGTEAFF
abundance: NA; j_gene: TRBJ2-1; v_gene: TRBV14; d_gene: NA; CDR3aa: CASSDPKSGSSSYNEQFF
abundance: NA; j_gene: TRBJ1-1; v_gene: TRBV5-1; d_gene: TRBD1; CDR3aa: CASSSGQGSNTEAFF
abundance: NA; j_gene: TRBJ2-5; v_gene: TRBV6-1; d_gene: NA; CDR3aa: CASSEAGAGTWETQYF
abundance: NA; j_gene: TRBJ1-1; v_gene: TRBV10-1; d_gene: NA; CDR3aa: CASSEPYIRANTEAFF
abundance: NA; j_gene: TRBJ1-2; v_gene: TRBV5-4; d_gene: NA; CDR3aa: CASSPPAGGYTF
abundance: NA; j_gene: TRBJ2-5; v_gene: TRBV7-2; d_gene: NA; CDR3aa: CASSFQGIRETQYF
abundance: NA; j_gene: TRBJ2-1; v_gene: TRBV6-6; d_gene: NA; CDR3aa: CASRLDAGRNNEQFF
abundance: once; j_gene: TRBJ2-7; v_gene: TRBV11-2; d_gene: TRBD1; CDR3aa: CASGEQGAISYEQYF
abundance: NA; j_gene: TRBJ2-1; v_gene: TRBV19; d_gene: TRBD1; CDR3aa: CASKRQGASYNEQFF
abundance: NA; j_gene: TRBJ1-1; v_gene: TRBV9; d_gene: NA; CDR3aa: CASSVEAYGMNTEAFF
abundance: NA; j_gene: TRBJ1-3; v_gene: TRBV9; d_gene: TRBD1; CDR3aa: CASSVGTGSGNTIYF
abundance: NA; j_gene: TRBJ2-2; v_gene: TRBV28; d_gene: NA; CDR3aa: CASSGRPTGELFF
abundance: NA; j_gene: TRBJ2-7; v_gene: TRBV27; d_gene: TRBD2; CDR3aa: CASRASGSSYEQYF
abundance: once; j_gene: TRBJ2-1; v_gene: TRBV25-1; d_gene: NA; CDR3aa: CASSGTTGRGEQFF
abundance: NA; j_gene: TRBJ2-7; v_gene: TRBV18; d_gene: NA; CDR3aa: CASSTQSSYEQYF
abundance: many; j_gene: TRBJ2-1; v_gene: TRBV27; d_gene: NA; CDR3aa: CASSRTVNEQFF
abundance: NA; j_gene: TRBJ2-2; v_gene: TRBV19; d_gene: TRBD2; CDR3aa: CASSIGSGRTKNTGELFF
abundance: once; j_gene: TRBJ1-2; v_gene: TRBV14; d_gene: NA; CDR3aa: CASSQATPGGGGSGGYTF
abundance: NA; j_gene: TRBJ1-5; v_gene: TRBV11-2; d_gene: NA; CDR3aa: CASSSHSNQPQHF
abundance: NA; j_gene: TRBJ2-7; v_gene: TRBV19; d_gene: TRBD1; CDR3aa: CASSVSQTGSYEQYF
abundance: NA; j_gene: TRBJ2-7; v_gene: TRBV11-2; d_gene: NA; CDR3aa: CASSLLRSPAEYGEQYF
abundance: NA; j_gene: TRBJ2-1; v_gene: TRBV7-2; d_gene: NA; CDR3aa: CASSFRQFDNEQFF
abundance: NA; j_gene: TRBJ2-3; v_gene: TRBV9; d_gene: TRBD1; CDR3aa: CASSVVGTVKTDTQYF
abundance: few; j_gene: TRBJ2-5; v_gene: TRBV5-1; d_gene: TRBD1; CDR3aa: CASSQGTGQETQYF
abundance: NA; j_gene: TRBJ2-1; v_gene: TRBV2; d_gene: NA; CDR3aa: CASSPTRSSYNEQFF
abundance: few; j_gene: TRBJ1-1; v_gene: TRBV4-1; d_gene: NA; CDR3aa: CASRIQGIGNTEAFF
abundance: NA; j_gene: TRBJ2-3; v_gene: TRBV29-1; d_gene: NA; CDR3aa: CSVVVGTDTQYF
abundance: NA; j_gene: TRBJ2-2; v_gene: TRBV19; d_gene: TRBD2; CDR3aa: CASSRPGLAGTGELFF
abundance: NA; j_gene: TRBJ2-5; v_gene: TRBV5-1; d_gene: TRBD1; CDR3aa: CASSLEDRVETQYF
abundance: NA; j_gene: TRBJ2-5; v_gene: TRBV6-1; d_gene: NA; CDR3aa: CASSEAPRGQYF
abundance: NA; j_gene: TRBJ1-3; v_gene: TRBV20-1; d_gene: NA; CDR3aa: CSAQGGNTIYF
abundance: NA; j_gene: TRBJ2-7; v_gene: TRBV15; d_gene: TRBD1; CDR3aa: CATSRGVLQGYYEQYF
abundance: NA; j_gene: TRBJ1-4; v_gene: TRBV28; d_gene: NA; CDR3aa: CASSLTATNEKLFF
abundance: NA; j_gene: TRBJ2-2; v_gene: TRBV28; d_gene: NA; CDR3aa: CASRERDGHANTGELFF
abundance: NA; j_gene: TRBJ1-4; v_gene: TRBV7-2; d_gene: NA; CDR3aa: CASSSSGFSNEKLFF
abundance: NA; j_gene: TRBJ2-7; v_gene: TRBV5-1; d_gene: TRBD2; CDR3aa: CASSFLAGGPPAGGEQYF
abundance: NA; j_gene: TRBJ1-4; v_gene: TRBV4-1; d_gene: TRBD1; CDR3aa: CASRNRGLNEKLFF
abundance: NA; j_gene: TRBJ1-3; v_gene: TRBV29-1; d_gene: NA; CDR3aa: CSVAGPYSGNTIYF
abundance: NA; j_gene: TRBJ1-2; v_gene: TRBV28; d_gene: NA; CDR3aa: CASSPGQSIRQGYTF
abundance: few; j_gene: TRBJ1-1; v_gene: TRBV5-1; d_gene: NA; CDR3aa: CASSFELNTEAFF
abundance: NA; j_gene: TRBJ2-1; v_gene: TRBV5-6; d_gene: NA; CDR3aa: CASSLGVGPYNEQFF
abundance: NA; j_gene: TRBJ2-7; v_gene: TRBV5-1; d_gene: NA; CDR3aa: CASSLAGKRAYEQYF
abundance: NA; j_gene: TRBJ2-3; v_gene: TRBV6-5; d_gene: NA; CDR3aa: CASKDGSTDTQYF
abundance: NA; j_gene: TRBJ2-7; v_gene: TRBV5-1; d_gene: TRBD2; CDR3aa: CASSRLAGGSTYEQYF
abundance: NA; j_gene: TRBJ2-7; v_gene: TRBV5-1; d_gene: TRBD1; CDR3aa: CASSPQGVGQYF
abundance: NA; j_gene: TRBJ2-1; v_gene: TRBV18; d_gene: NA; CDR3aa: CASSPVMGRNEQFF
abundance: NA; j_gene: TRBJ2-3; v_gene: TRBV5-8; d_gene: NA; CDR3aa: CASTPPGVGNTQYF
abundance: NA; j_gene: TRBJ1-4; v_gene: TRBV6-5; d_gene: NA; CDR3aa: CASSATVANEKLFF
abundance: once; j_gene: TRBJ2-5; v_gene: TRBV27; d_gene: NA; CDR3aa: CASRLGVRVPETQYF
abundance: NA; j_gene: TRBJ2-7; v_gene: TRBV10-3; d_gene: NA; CDR3aa: CAISPGSSEQYF
abundance: once; j_gene: TRBJ1-1; v_gene: TRBV28; d_gene: NA; CDR3aa: CASGGSTNTEAFF